These 30 T cell receptor beta chains were sequenced from one sample in a study of blood T cell repertoires in COVID-19. The assay was immunoSEQ multiplex PCR, and TCRdb's table has in-frame clones only and misses some. The sample has 77,000 or so clones, more than 60% seen once; the top ten hold 25% to 30%. The sample consisted of peripheral blood. Every receptor here comes from a woman aged 80 or older with active or convalescent COVID-19.

The chain is built from TRBV7-9 and TRBJ1-1; D is uncertain. Trimming removed 1 base from V and 1 base from J, with 7 bases in between. The germline V gene has CDR1 SEHNR and CDR2 FQNEAQ (reference sequence). This CDR3 region has 14 residues. The CDR3 spells CASSLVAENTEAFF. The CDR3 bases are TGTGCCAGCAGCTTAGTGGCAGAGAACACTGAAGCTTTCTTT.

V gene TRBV30 combines with J gene TRBJ2-5; 10 bases are a match to TRBD2. Looked up from germline, CDR1 is GTSNPN and CDR2 is SVGIG (reference sequence). This CDR3 is built from 12 residues. V lost 5 bases to trimming and J lost 5 bases; unmatched junction nucleotides: 2. In DNA form, the CDR3 reads TGTGCCTGGTCGACTAGCGGGGAGACCCAGTACTTC. Its translation: CAWSTSGETQYF.

This chain joins TRBV20-1 and TRBJ1-5; D might be TRBD1 (5 bases). The germline gives CDR1 DFQATT, CDR2 SNEGSKA (reference sequence). V lost 3 bases and J lost 0, with 9 bases in between. The CDR3 is 14 amino acids. CDR3 bases: TGCAGTGCTAGTGGCAGGGATAGCAATCAGCCCCAGCATTTT. It codes for CSASGRDSNQPQHF.

The chain carries TRBV5-1 and TRBJ2-2; D might be TRBD1 (7 bases). CDR1 and CDR2 from the germline V gene are SGHRS and YFSETQ. Trimming cost V 4 bases and J 5 bases, with 24 bases left between them. The CDR3 contains 18 residues. Here the CDR3 DNA reads TGCGCCAGCAGCCGCCTAGGTGCGGGCCAGGGGGGTACCGGGGAGCTGTTTTTT. Translated, it gives CASSRLGAGQGGTGELFF.

The V gene is TRBV7-9, the J gene TRBJ2-5; 9 nucleotides agree with TRBD1. Germline V gene sequence: CDR1 SEHNR, CDR2 FQNEAQ (reference sequence). The J segment lost 3 bases and the V segment lost 1 base, leaving 0 bases of the junction unmatched. The CDR3 runs 14 residues. CDR3 in amino acids: CASSLGTGEETQYF. The CDR3 bases are TGTGCCAGCAGCTTAGGGACAGGGGAAGAGACCCAGTACTTC.

The chain has TRBV5-1 and TRBJ1-6; 10 bases map to TRBD1. The CDR3 is 16 residues long. V shed 0 bases and J 10 bases; nucleotides not matched to a gene: 7. Germline V gene lookup returns CDR1 SGHRS and CDR2 YFSETQ. CDR3 nucleotides: TGCGCCAGCAGCTTGGAAGGGGGACAGGGGTACTCACCCCTCCACTTT. The encoded protein is CASSLEGGQGYSPLHF.

This clone has just a few counts. This chain connects TRBV7-9 to TRBJ1-2; TRBD1 matches 7 bases. The CDR3 is made up of 16 amino acids. Germline V gene lookup returns CDR1 SEHNR and CDR2 FQNEAQ (reference sequence). V shed 7 bases and J 0 bases; nucleotides not matched to a gene: 11. The chain's CDR3 is CASTIRQGAANYGYTF. The CDR3 coding sequence is TGTGCCAGCACCATCAGACAGGGAGCGGCTAACTATGGCTACACCTTC.

The chain employs TRBV21-1 and TRBJ1-1. TRBV21-1 is listed as a pseudogene. The CDR3 sequence is 11 residues long. The CDR3 reads CASLGSGGAFF. The CDR3 nucleotides are TGTGCCAGCCTGGGGTCCGGGGGAGCTTTCTTT.

This chain connects TRBV6-5 to TRBJ2-7, with 8 bases matching TRBD2. Germline CDR1 and CDR2: MNHEY and SVGAGI. V was pared by 1 base and J by 4 bases, with 9 bases of the junction left unmatched. CDR3 length: 16 amino acids. CDR3 coding DNA: TGTGCCAGCAGTTACTTCTCGACTAGCGCGTGGTACGAGCAGTACTTC. Translating gives CASSYFSTSAWYEQYF.

The chain recombines TRBV5-1 with TRBJ1-1, with D possibly TRBD1 on 6 matching bases. This CDR3 has 15 amino acids. Deletions cut 7 bases from V and 3 bases from J, with 19 bases between. Germline CDR1 SGHRS, CDR2 YFSETQ. CDR3 protein: CASSLRGGGDTEAFF. DNA for the CDR3: TGCGCCAGCTCCCTGAGGGGGGGAGGGGACACTGAAGCTTTCTTT.

The chain employs TRBV3-1 (or the pseudogene TRBV3-2) and TRBJ2-1; 8 positions match TRBD2. This CDR3 has 19 amino acids. CDR1 is LGHDT, CDR2 YNNKEL, per germline (reference sequence). J was trimmed by 2 bases and V by 4 bases; bases with no gene match: 16. The CDR3 region has the DNA TGTGCCAGCAGCCCAAGAGGGCTAGCGGGTCCTATTACCTACAATGAGCAGTTCTTC. It yields the protein CASSPRGLAGPITYNEQFF.

The rearrangement joins TRBV29-1 to TRBJ2-3, with TRBD1 matching 8 bases. Germline assignment: CDR1 SQVTM and CDR2 ANQGSEA. The V and J ends lost 6 bases and 2 bases, in that order; junction bases with no gene match: 16. The CDR3 totals 17 residues. The CDR3 bases are TGCAGCGTGCGACAGGGGATCAGGAGACCTAACACAGATACGCAGTATTTT. Residues: CSVRQGIRRPNTDTQYF.

The J gene is TRBJ1-1, the V gene TRBV5-1; tentatively, D is TRBD1 (5 bases). This CDR3 spans 14 amino acids. CDR1 and CDR2 from the germline V gene are SGHRS and YFSETQ. The V gene lost 5 bases and the J gene lost 1 base, with 12 bases spanning the gap. CDR3 DNA sequence: TGCGCCAGCAGTTTAAGACAGTCGAACACTGAAGCTTTCTTT. Translation: CASSLRQSNTEAFF.

V is TRBV15 and J is TRBJ2-1; D might be TRBD2 (7 bases). The CDR3 runs 15 residues. Trimming shortened V by 1 base and J by 6 bases, and 13 bases separated the two germline ends. CDR1 is LNHNV and CDR2 is YYDKDF in the germline V gene (reference sequence). The CDR3 is CATSRGGGQGNEQFF. In DNA form, the CDR3 reads TGTGCCACCAGCAGAGGGGGGGGACAAGGCAATGAGCAGTTCTTC.

The chain couples TRBV7-6 to TRBJ2-7; tentatively, D is TRBD2 (6 bases). V lost 5 bases and J 3 bases, leaving 17 bases between the germline ends. Germline-derived CDR1 and CDR2 are SGHVS and FNYEAQ. This CDR3 is 15 amino acids long. The CDR3 protein is CASSPDGGGFYEQYF. CDR3 nucleotides: TGTGCCAGCAGCCCCGACGGGGGTGGTTTCTACGAGCAGTACTTC.

This clone was counted between two and nine times. The genes are TRBV3-1 (or the pseudogene TRBV3-2) and TRBJ1-6, with D uncertain. V dropped 1 base and J dropped 0 bases, with 7 bases sitting between them. Germline V gene data show CDR1 as LGHDT and CDR2 as YNNKEL (reference sequence). CDR3 length: 16 residues. CDR3 coding DNA: TGTGCCAGCAGCCAAGGGCCGGGCTCCTATAATTCACCCCTCCACTTT. As protein: CASSQGPGSYNSPLHF.

This chain uses TRBV30 with TRBJ1-2, with a tentative D call TRBD1 (5 bases). The CDR3 contains 11 residues. Trimming took off 2 bases at V and 7 bases at J, with 8 bases between the two ends. Germline CDR1 and CDR2: GTSNPN and SVGIG (reference sequence). CDR3 protein: CAWSTGGGYTF. The DNA for the CDR3 is TGTGCCTGGAGTACGGGGGGTGGCTACACCTTC.

This clone was found a few times. Here the CDR3 DNA reads TGTGCCAGCAGCTTGAGCAGGGGTGGTGAGCAGTTCTTC. Protein product: CASSLSRGGEQFF. The chain recombines TRBV5-8 with TRBJ2-1; D perhaps matches TRBD1 (6 bases). V lost 1 base and J 9 bases, leaving 11 bases between the germline ends. This CDR3 contains 13 residues. The V gene's germline CDR1 is SGHTS and CDR2 YDEGEE.

The gene calls are TRBV6-5 and TRBJ1-1, with 9 bases identical to TRBD1. This CDR3 spans 13 amino acids. After removal of 7 bases from V and 4 bases from J, the junction contained 4 bases not matched to a gene. CDR1 and CDR2 (germline): MNHEY, SVGAGI. CDR3 DNA sequence: TGTGCCAGCACCCGACAGGGGGTCACTGAAGCTTTCTTT. As protein: CASTRQGVTEAFF.

The CDR3 DNA reads as TGTGCCAGCTCCCAGGGACAGGGACGGAACACTGAAGCTTTCTTT. This gives the protein CASSQGQGRNTEAFF. V usage is TRBV18 and J usage is TRBJ1-1, with TRBD1 matching 9 bases. This CDR3 is 15 amino acids long. The germline CDR1 and CDR2 sequences are KGHSH and LQKENI. V trimming: 6 bases; J trimming: 1 base; junction bases outside the gene matches: 6.

The chain carries TRBV27 and TRBJ2-1; D remains ambiguous. Trimming took off 3 bases at V and 1 base at J, with 7 bases between the two ends. CDR3 length: 14 amino acids. Per germline, CDR1 MNHEY and CDR2 SMNVEV (reference sequence). The CDR3 DNA sequence: TGTGCCAGCAGTTTTCCAGGATCCTACAATGAGCAGTTCTTC. It specifies CASSFPGSYNEQFF.

The V and J genes are TRBV28 and TRBJ2-2; weak D call: TRBD2 (5 bases). Germline V gene data show CDR1 as MDHEN and CDR2 as SYDVKM. Trimming removed 5 bases at V and 6 bases at J, with 19 bases between. There are 16 residues in the CDR3. The CDR3 DNA reads as TGTGCCAGCAGTCTAGAGGAGGCCAGTATGGCCGGGGAGCTGTTTTTT. The encoded protein is CASSLEEASMAGELFF.

The gene calls are TRBV6-2 or TRBV6-3 and TRBJ2-7; D not resolved. The germline V gene has CDR1 MNHEY and CDR2 SVGEGT. The CDR3 is made up of 13 amino acids. V was shortened by 0 bases and J by 2 bases, with 5 bases between the two germline ends. The CDR3: CASSYSGPYEQYF. The CDR3, as DNA: TGTGCCAGCAGTTACTCTGGGCCCTACGAGCAGTACTTC.

V gene TRBV5-5 combines with J gene TRBJ1-2; 7 nucleotides align to TRBD1. Trimming removed 6 bases from V and 4 bases from J; junction bases left unmatched: 12. Germline CDR1 SGHKS, CDR2 YYEKEE (reference sequence). The CDR3 runs to 15 residues. The DNA for the CDR3 is TGTGCCAGCAACAGGGGTGCCTTTTCTGGCTATGGCTACACCTTC. Translation gives CASNRGAFSGYGYTF.

This sequence joins TRBV2 and TRBJ1-2; no definite D call. CDR1 and CDR2 from the germline V gene are SNHLY and FYNNEI. The V gene lost 10 bases and the J gene lost 8 bases, with 5 bases spanning the gap. This CDR3 is built from 8 residues. This CDR3 reads CAIAGYTF. In DNA form, the CDR3 reads TGTGCCATAGCGGGCTACACCTTC.

V usage is TRBV11-3 and J usage is TRBJ2-3; 10 bases map to TRBD2. Germline CDR1 is SGHNT and CDR2 is YENEEA. The junction had 10 bases not matched to a gene; V was cut back by 5 bases and J by 8 bases. The CDR3 covers 15 residues. CDR3 residues: CASSAAGGGEGTQYF. Here the CDR3 DNA reads TGTGCCAGCAGCGCAGCGGGGGGGGGAGAAGGTACGCAGTATTTT.

In this sample, this clone turned up a few times. This rearrangement joins TRBV27 to TRBJ2-7, with a possible D match to TRBD1 (6 bases). The ends were cut back, 4 bases at V and 2 bases at J, with 18 bases in the middle. The CDR3 covers 16 residues. The germline gives CDR1 MNHEY, CDR2 SMNVEV (reference sequence). The CDR3 sequence: CASSSYIRTATYEQYF. CDR3 DNA: TGTGCCAGCAGTTCGTATATCCGGACAGCAACCTACGAGCAGTACTTC.

V gene TRBV12-3 or TRBV12-4 combines with J gene TRBJ1-5, with D unclear. The CDR3 has 12 residues. V was shortened by 6 bases and J by 7 bases, with 10 bases between the two germline ends. For the CDR3, the DNA is TGTGCCAGCAGCCTCTTGGAGCAGCCCCAGCATTTT. It is translated as CASSLLEQPQHF.

In DNA, the CDR3 is TGTGCCAGCAGCTTCAGAGGGGGCGAAGGCTACACCTTC. It yields the protein CASSFRGGEGYTF. J is TRBJ1-2 and V is TRBV7-2; 7 bases are shared with TRBD1. CDR1 and CDR2 from the germline V gene are SGHTA and FQGNSA. This CDR3 has 13 amino acids. The V gene end was trimmed by 3 bases and the J gene end by 8 bases; junction bases not matched to a gene: 6.

This chain uses TRBV7-2 with TRBJ1-5; D not certain. In germline, CDR1 is SGHTA, CDR2 FQGNSA. This CDR3 region has 13 residues. V lost 3 bases and J lost 5, with 8 bases in between. CDR3 DNA: TGTGCCAGCAGCTTTCTAATCGATCAGCCCCAGCATTTT. It encodes CASSFLIDQPQHF.